This T cell receptor beta chain was identified during a study of Graves' ophthalmopathy and Graves' hyperthyroidism. Study context: The collection of peripheral blood took place at initial diagnosis, before any treatment.

The junction had 2 bases not matched to a gene; V was cut back by 1 base and J by 4 bases. The CDR3 contains 14 residues. In germline, CDR1 is KGHDR, CDR2 SFDVKD. Broader study findings: Using a 13-signature model, the authors split ophthalmopathy from stable hyperthyroidism, with roughly 91% sensitivity and 65% to 82% specificity. Ophthalmopathy progression was predicted with 70.59% sensitivity and about 72% specificity.

Worth noting for this clonotype: Its specificity is unknown.

The authors amplified TCR beta CDR3 regions from RNA transcripts. In the first round, RT-PCR was carried out with HTBI primers, and a multiplex PCR formed the second round. TCRdb re-called the multiplex PCR reads with MiXCR, one entry per CDR3 protein. The table has approximately 700,000 distinct CDR3 sequences, approximately 39% seen once. The source of this sequence is an adult man with Graves' ophthalmopathy. The sample comprised peripheral blood. The chain recombines TRBV24-1 with TRBJ1-2; 7 nucleotides agree with TRBD1. CDR3 coding DNA: TGTGCCACCAGTGATTTTAGGGACAGCTATGGCTACACCTTC. As protein: CATSDFRDSYGYTF.